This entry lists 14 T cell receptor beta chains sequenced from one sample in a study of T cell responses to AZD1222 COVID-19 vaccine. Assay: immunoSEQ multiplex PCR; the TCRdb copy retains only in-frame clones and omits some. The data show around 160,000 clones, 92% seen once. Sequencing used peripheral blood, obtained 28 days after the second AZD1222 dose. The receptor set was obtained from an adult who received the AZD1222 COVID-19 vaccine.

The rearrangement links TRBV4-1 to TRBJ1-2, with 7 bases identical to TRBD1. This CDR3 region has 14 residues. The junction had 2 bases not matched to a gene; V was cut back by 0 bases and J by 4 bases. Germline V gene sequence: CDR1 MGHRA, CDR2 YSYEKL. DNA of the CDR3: TGCGCCAGCAGCCAAGACGGGACAGCCTATGGCTACACCTTC. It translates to CASSQDGTAYGYTF.

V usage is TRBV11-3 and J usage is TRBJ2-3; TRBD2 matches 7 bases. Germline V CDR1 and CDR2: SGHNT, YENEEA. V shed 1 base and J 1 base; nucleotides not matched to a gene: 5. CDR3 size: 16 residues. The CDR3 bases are TGTGCCAGCAGCTTAGTCCTAGCGGATCGCACAGATACGCAGTATTTT. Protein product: CASSLVLADRTDTQYF.

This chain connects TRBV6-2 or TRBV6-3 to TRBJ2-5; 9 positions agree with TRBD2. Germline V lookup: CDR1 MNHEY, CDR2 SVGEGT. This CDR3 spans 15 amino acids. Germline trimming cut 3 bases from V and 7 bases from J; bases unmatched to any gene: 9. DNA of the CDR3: TGTGCCAGCAGTTATGCCCTAGCGGGGTTTAGGACCCAGTACTTC. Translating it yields CASSYALAGFRTQYF.

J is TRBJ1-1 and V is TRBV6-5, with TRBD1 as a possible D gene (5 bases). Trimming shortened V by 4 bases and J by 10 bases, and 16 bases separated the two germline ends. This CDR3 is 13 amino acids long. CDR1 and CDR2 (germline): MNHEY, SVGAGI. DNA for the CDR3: TGTGCCAGCAGTTCAACAGCCGAAAGGGGAGCTTTCTTT. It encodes CASSSTAERGAFF.

The CDR3 is CASSMNGPWTGELFF. CDR3 bases: TGCGCCAGCAGCATGAATGGCCCGTGGACCGGGGAGCTGTTTTTT. The chain recombines TRBV5-1 with TRBJ2-2, with no clear D. Germline loops: CDR1 SGHRS, CDR2 YFSETQ. Trimming took 4 bases from V and 5 from J, leaving 15 bases between them. The CDR3 totals 15 residues.

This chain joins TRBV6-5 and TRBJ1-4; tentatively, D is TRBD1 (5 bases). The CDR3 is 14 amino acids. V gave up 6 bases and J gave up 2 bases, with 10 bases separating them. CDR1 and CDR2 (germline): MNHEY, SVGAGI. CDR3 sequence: CASSVGGTNEKLFF. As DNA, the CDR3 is TGTGCCAGCAGCGTCGGGGGGACTAATGAAAAACTGTTTTTT.

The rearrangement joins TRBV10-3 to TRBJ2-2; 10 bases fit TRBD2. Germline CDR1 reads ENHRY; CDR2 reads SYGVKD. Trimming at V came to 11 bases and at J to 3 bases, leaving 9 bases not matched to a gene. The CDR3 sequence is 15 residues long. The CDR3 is CAVLTSGDYTGELFF. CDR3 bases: TGTGCCGTCCTTACTAGCGGGGACTACACCGGGGAGCTGTTTTTT.

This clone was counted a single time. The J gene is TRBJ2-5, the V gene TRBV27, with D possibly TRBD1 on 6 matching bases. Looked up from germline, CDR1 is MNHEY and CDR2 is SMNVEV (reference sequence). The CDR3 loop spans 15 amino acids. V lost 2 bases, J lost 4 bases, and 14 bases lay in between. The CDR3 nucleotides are TGTGCCAGCAGTTTAAAACCCAGGGGCGTAGAGACCCAGTACTTC. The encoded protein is CASSLKPRGVETQYF.

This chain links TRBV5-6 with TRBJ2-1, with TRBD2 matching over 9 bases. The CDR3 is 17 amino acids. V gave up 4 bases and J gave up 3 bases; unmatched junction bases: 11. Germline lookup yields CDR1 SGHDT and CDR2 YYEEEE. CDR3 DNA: TGTGCCAGCAGCCAGAGGCGGGTAGCGGGGGACTACAATGAGCAGTTCTTC. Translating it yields CASSQRRVAGDYNEQFF.

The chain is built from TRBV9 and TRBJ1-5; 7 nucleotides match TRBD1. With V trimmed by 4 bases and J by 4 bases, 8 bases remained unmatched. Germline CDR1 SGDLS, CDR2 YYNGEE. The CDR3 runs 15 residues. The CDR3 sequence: CASSPGGTTNQPQHF. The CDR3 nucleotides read TGTGCCAGCAGCCCAGGGGGGACCACTAATCAGCCCCAGCATTTT.

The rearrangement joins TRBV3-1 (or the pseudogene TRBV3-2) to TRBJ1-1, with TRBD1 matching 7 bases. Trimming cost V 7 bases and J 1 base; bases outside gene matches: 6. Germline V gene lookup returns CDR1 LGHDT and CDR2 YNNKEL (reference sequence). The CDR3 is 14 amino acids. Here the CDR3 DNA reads TGTGCCAGCACCAGAAGGGACAGGAACACTGAAGCTTTCTTT. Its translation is CASTRRDRNTEAFF.

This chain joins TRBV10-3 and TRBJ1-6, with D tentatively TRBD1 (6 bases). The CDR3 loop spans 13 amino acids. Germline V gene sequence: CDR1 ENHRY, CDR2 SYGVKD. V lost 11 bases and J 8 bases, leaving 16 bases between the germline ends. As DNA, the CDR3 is TGTGCCGCCCGACAGGCAAGGGATTCACCCCTCCACTTT. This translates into CAARQARDSPLHF.

CDR3 amino acids: CASSQEVRRGGYEQYF. Written as DNA, the CDR3 is TGTGCCAGCAGCCAAGAAGTAAGGCGGGGGGGCTACGAGCAGTACTTC. The chain is built from TRBV4-2 and TRBJ2-7; 9 bases are a match to TRBD2. Germline assignment: CDR1 LGHNA and CDR2 YNFKEQ. V lost 0 bases and J lost 3; bases outside the gene matches: 6. There are 16 residues in the CDR3.

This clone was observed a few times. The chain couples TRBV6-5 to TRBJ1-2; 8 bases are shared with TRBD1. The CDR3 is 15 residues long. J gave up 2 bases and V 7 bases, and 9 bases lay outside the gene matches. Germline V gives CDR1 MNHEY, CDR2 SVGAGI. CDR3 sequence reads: CASTPYQGANYGYTF. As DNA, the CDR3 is TGTGCCAGCACTCCTTATCAGGGGGCGAACTATGGCTACACCTTC.